Below are 23 T cell receptor beta chains sequenced from a single sample in a study of preoperative IRX-2 immunotherapy in early breast cancer. As to treatment: preoperative locoregional IRX-2 cytokine immunotherapy. Generated by immunoSEQ multiplex PCR, the TCRdb table keeps only in-frame clones and is missing some. The sample contains some 42,000 clones, roughly four fifths of which appear only once. The material sequenced was lymph node tissue, taken after IRX-2 immunotherapy. These receptors were obtained from a human donor with breast cancer.

This clone appeared a single time. V usage is TRBV7-4 and J usage is TRBJ1-1, with D possibly TRBD1 on 5 matching bases. The CDR3 is made up of 16 amino acids. V lost 5 bases and J lost 4, with 20 bases in between. Looked up from germline, CDR1 is SGHVT and CDR2 is SQSDAQ. DNA of the CDR3: TGTGCCAGCAGCCCCGGGGGTCGGGATGGTGGCACTGAAGCTTTCTTT. It translates to CASSPGGRDGGTEAFF.

This sequence joins TRBV18 and TRBJ1-1; D is perhaps TRBD1 (6 bases). The CDR3 runs to 13 residues. Looked up from germline, CDR1 is KGHSH and CDR2 is LQKENI. V lost 5 bases, J lost 4 bases, and 11 bases lay in between. The CDR3 is CASSATGPTEAFF. Here the CDR3 DNA reads TGTGCCAGCTCAGCCACAGGGCCCACTGAAGCTTTCTTT.

The chain uses TRBV6-8 and TRBJ1-1; D not certain. Germline CDR1 is MNHGY and CDR2 is SAAAGT. Trimming left V 5 bases short and J 5 bases short, with 12 bases between. This CDR3 comprises 13 residues. The CDR3 loop is CASSPRSWTEAFF. In nucleotides, the CDR3 is TGTGCCAGCAGTCCTAGGAGTTGGACTGAAGCTTTCTTT.

This chain uses TRBV4-2 with TRBJ2-7; weak D call: TRBD1 (6 bases). Germline V CDR1 and CDR2: LGHNA, YNFKEQ. The CDR3 has 21 amino acids. Trimming shortened V by 0 bases and J by 2 bases, and 29 bases separated the two germline ends. CDR3 in amino acids: CASSQDKNRPGVLSKTYEQYF. CDR3 DNA: TGTGCCAGCAGCCAAGATAAGAACCGGCCAGGGGTACTTTCAAAGACCTACGAGCAGTACTTC.

CDR3 sequence reads: CASTLSPGDYSPLHF. The CDR3 DNA reads as TGTGCCAGTACCCTATCGCCGGGCGATTATTCACCCCTCCACTTT. The chain is built from TRBV19 and TRBJ1-6; D unresolved. The V and J ends lost 7 bases and 8 bases respectively, with 18 bases between them. Germline V CDR1 and CDR2: LNHDA, SQIVND (reference sequence). This CDR3 comprises 15 residues.

The gene calls are TRBV23-1 and TRBJ2-2; D gene unclear. TRBV23-1 is placed among ORFs of uncertain function. CDR3 length equals 14 residues. Trimming took off 6 bases at V and 3 bases at J, with 11 bases between the two ends. The CDR3, as DNA: TGCGCCAGCAGCCAAGAGTACGACACCGGGGAGCTGTTTTTT. Residues: CASSQEYDTGELFF.

The sample holds one count of this clone. This chain joins TRBV11-3 and TRBJ2-7, with 9 positions matching TRBD2. The CDR3 extends over 17 amino acids. Germline V gene data show CDR1 as SGHNT and CDR2 as YENEEA. Trimming took 1 base from V and 4 from J; bases not matched to a gene: 11. The CDR3 here is CASSLVSGGPSLYEQYF. The CDR3 DNA reads as TGTGCCAGCAGCTTAGTTAGCGGGGGACCCTCCCTATACGAGCAGTACTTC.

V and J are TRBV29-1 and TRBJ1-2; 12 positions match TRBD1. CDR1 and CDR2 from the germline V gene are SQVTM and ANQGSEA. V was clipped by 6 bases and J by 5 bases; unmatched bases: 7. CDR3 length: 14 amino acids. The CDR3 region is CSVIPGQGAYGYTF. DNA for the CDR3: TGCAGCGTGATCCCGGGACAGGGGGCTTATGGCTACACCTTC. The full variable domain, with the rest looked up from reference TRBV29-1 and TRBJ1-2, is SAVISQKPSRDICQRGTSLTIQCQVDSQVTMMFWYRQQPGQSLTLIATANQGSEATYESGFVIDKFPISRPNLTFSTLTVSNMSPEDSSIYLCSVIPGQGAYGYTFGSGTRLTVV.

The chain links TRBV11-3 to TRBJ2-5; maybe TRBD1 (6 bases). V dropped 3 bases and J dropped 1 base, with 15 bases sitting between them. The CDR3 runs 16 residues. CDR1 and CDR2 from the germline V gene are SGHNT and YENEEA. CDR3 in amino acids: CASSFGQGILQETQYF. In DNA form, the CDR3 reads TGTGCCAGCAGCTTTGGGCAGGGGATCCTCCAAGAGACCCAGTACTTC.

The rearrangement links TRBV6-8 to TRBJ1-5, with D possibly being TRBD1 (5 bases). The V gene's germline CDR1 is MNHGY and CDR2 SAAAGT. The V end was cut by 0 bases, the J end by 4 bases, with 7 bases between. The CDR3 sequence is 14 residues long. The CDR3, as DNA: TGTGCCAGCAGTTACTCAAGGGGAAATCAGCCCCAGCATTTT. Protein sequence: CASSYSRGNQPQHF.

The J gene is TRBJ1-4, the V gene TRBV5-1; 12 bases are a match to TRBD1. This CDR3 spans 17 amino acids. Per the germline V gene, CDR1 is SGHRS and CDR2 is YFSETQ. J lost 0 bases, V lost 4 bases, and 4 bases had no gene match. Here the CDR3 DNA reads TGCGCCAGCAGCCTGGGACAGGGGGCAGCAACTAATGAAAAACTGTTTTTT. Encoded protein: CASSLGQGAATNEKLFF.

This clone was picked up a small number of times. The V gene is TRBV30, the J gene TRBJ2-1; D may correspond to TRBD1 or TRBD2 (5 bases each). Trimming took 4 bases from V and 4 from J, leaving 17 bases between them. Looked up from germline, CDR1 is GTSNPN and CDR2 is SVGIG (reference sequence). CDR3 length: 15 residues. CDR3: CAWINRDVVYNEQFF. CDR3 coding DNA: TGTGCCTGGATAAACCGGGACGTAGTGTACAATGAGCAGTTCTTC. The entire variable domain, with the rest obtained from reference TRBV30 and TRBJ2-1, is as follows: SQTIHQWPATLVQPVGSPLSLECTVEGTSNPNLYWYRQAAGRGLQLLFYSVGIGQISSEVPQNLSASRPQDRQFILSSKKLLLSDSGFYLCAWINRDVVYNEQFFGPGTRLTVL.

The chain employs TRBV18 and TRBJ2-5, with TRBD1 matching over 9 bases. Germline V gene lookup returns CDR1 KGHSH and CDR2 LQKENI. This CDR3 has 14 residues. Unmatched junction bases numbered 8, after V lost 5 bases and J lost 7 bases. The CDR3 here is CASSKDRGPSTQYF. The CDR3 region has the DNA TGTGCCAGCTCAAAGGACAGGGGCCCTTCGACCCAGTACTTC.

This rearrangement joins TRBV1 to TRBJ1-2; no check of the table's D call, TRBD1, against the DNA was made. TRBV1 is tagged as a pseudogene. The CDR3 runs 15 residues. The CDR3 nucleotides read TGCGCCAGCAGCCACGAAACGACAGGGAATTATGGCTACACCTTC. Its protein is CASSHETTGNYGYTF.

This chain connects TRBV28 to TRBJ1-1; TRBD1 is a possible D gene (5 bases). Germline CDR1 reads MDHEN; CDR2 reads SYDVKM. Trimming removed 5 bases at V and 4 bases at J, with 14 bases between. The CDR3 has 14 residues. The CDR3, as DNA: TGTGCCAGCAGTCCACGGGGCGGGGGCACTGAAGCTTTCTTT. Protein: CASSPRGGGTEAFF.

V and J are TRBV7-1 and TRBJ1-1; D uncertain. TRBV7-1 is reported as an ORF; its role is uncertain. Between the trimmed V and J ends, which lost 5 bases and 5 bases, there was a span of 12 bases. The CDR3 runs to 13 residues. The DNA of the CDR3 is TGTGCCAGCAGCGTCTCAATGTGGACTGAAGCTTTCTTT. This translates into CASSVSMWTEAFF.

This clone has only one observation. V usage is TRBV6-8 and J usage is TRBJ2-7; D uncertain. Germline assignment: CDR1 MNHGY and CDR2 SAAAGT. This CDR3 is built from 13 residues. Trimming cost V 5 bases and J 4 bases, with 12 bases left between them. CDR3 nucleotide sequence: TGTGCCAGCAGTAGGGCCTCAGGATACGAGCAGTACTTC. Protein: CASSRASGYEQYF.

The rearrangement uses TRBV1 and TRBJ2-2; the table's D call TRBD1 went unverified against the DNA. TRBV1 is an annotated pseudogene. The CDR3 is 17 residues long. CDR3 coding DNA: TGCGCCAGCAGCCAAGATCAGGGTGCCACTTCACGAGGGGGGCTGTTTTTT. As protein: CASSQDQGATSRGGLFF.

The rearrangement joins TRBV6-8 to TRBJ2-7; a possible D gene is TRBD1 (6 bases). CDR3 length: 15 amino acids. Trimming took 0 bases from V and 3 from J, leaving 12 bases between them. Germline V gives CDR1 MNHGY, CDR2 SAAAGT. CDR3 loop: CASSYSLDSDYEQYF. The CDR3 DNA sequence: TGTGCCAGCAGTTACTCCTTGGACAGCGACTACGAGCAGTACTTC.

This clone was counted once. The V call is TRBV5-1, the J call TRBJ1-5; 7 bases are a match to TRBD1. V dropped 4 bases and J dropped 4; count of bases not matched to a gene: 5. Germline V gene lookup returns CDR1 SGHRS and CDR2 YFSETQ. The CDR3 spans 14 residues. Here the CDR3 DNA reads TGCGCCAGCAGCCTTGGACAGGAGAATCAGCCCCAGCATTTT. This sequence encodes CASSLGQENQPQHF.

The chain combines TRBV7-4 with TRBJ1-1; D call uncertain. Per germline, CDR1 SGHVT and CDR2 SQSDAQ. V was shortened by 1 base and J by 8 bases, with 11 bases between the two germline ends. The length of the CDR3 is 13 residues. CDR3 DNA: TGTGCCAGCAGCTTAGAGTGGAGGACCGAAGCTTTCTTT. Translating gives CASSLEWRTEAFF.

The chain recombines TRBV6-8 with TRBJ1-1; D remains ambiguous. The V and J ends lost 8 bases and 0 bases respectively, with 10 bases between them. This CDR3 contains 13 residues. Looked up from germline, CDR1 is MNHGY and CDR2 is SAAAGT. Here the CDR3 reads CASSPALNTEAFF. The CDR3 DNA reads as TGTGCCAGCTCCCCCGCCCTGAACACTGAAGCTTTCTTT.

This chain links TRBV11-3 with TRBJ1-1; a weak D match, TRBD1 (5 bases). The CDR3 is 14 residues long. Germline lookup yields CDR1 SGHNT and CDR2 YENEEA. Between the trimmed V and J ends, which lost 2 bases and 4 bases, there was a span of 11 bases. The CDR3 sequence: CASSLTRDVTEAFF. For the CDR3, the DNA is TGTGCCAGCAGCTTAACCCGGGACGTCACTGAAGCTTTCTTT.